The 25 T cell receptor beta chains presented below share a single source sample, sequenced in a study of blood T cell repertoires in COVID-19. Generated by immunoSEQ multiplex PCR, the TCRdb table keeps only in-frame clones and is missing some. This table holds 150,000 to 200,000 clones, over 80% found once. Specimen: PBMCs or T cells enriched from blood (not recorded which). The origin of the receptors is a woman aged 55-75 years who had recovered from COVID-19.

Here the CDR3 DNA reads TGTGCCAGCAGCCAAGATACCGGGGACTATGGCTACACCTTC. Translation gives CASSQDTGDYGYTF. The gene calls are TRBV4-2 and TRBJ1-2; D is unclear. Deletions cut 0 bases from V and 3 bases from J, with 8 bases between. This CDR3 has 14 amino acids. Germline-derived CDR1 and CDR2 are LGHNA and YNFKEQ.

The V gene is TRBV18, the J gene TRBJ1-5, with D possibly TRBD1 on 6 matching bases. This CDR3 spans 13 amino acids. Trimming pared 6 bases from V and 9 bases from J, leaving 15 bases between. Looked up from germline, CDR1 is KGHSH and CDR2 is LQKENI. CDR3 region: CASSRAKDRPQHF. Here the CDR3 DNA reads TGTGCCAGCTCCCGGGCCAAGGACAGGCCCCAGCATTTT.

The chain carries TRBV5-5 and TRBJ1-6; D is unresolved. Germline V CDR1 and CDR2: SGHKS, YYEKEE (reference sequence). With 0 bases removed from V and 7 bases from J, the gap between germline ends came to 5 bases. The CDR3 sequence is 13 residues long. As DNA, the CDR3 is TGTGCCAGCAGCTTGGGTGCGAATTCACCCCTCCACTTT. It specifies CASSLGANSPLHF.

The chain employs TRBV5-4 and TRBJ2-1; 11 bases fit TRBD2. Losses at the gene ends were 3 bases for V and 5 bases for J; bases not matched to a gene: 7. The CDR3 extends over 16 amino acids. In germline, CDR1 is SGHNT, CDR2 YYREEE (reference sequence). The CDR3 bases are TGTGCCAGCAGCTCTGGACTAGCGGGTTTCAACAATGAGCAGTTCTTC. Translation gives CASSSGLAGFNNEQFF.

This clone appeared a single time. The CDR3: CASSLGVQGVYEKLFF. For the CDR3, the DNA is TGCGCCAGCAGCTTGGGTGTTCAGGGGGTCTATGAAAAACTGTTTTTT. The chain is built from TRBV5-1 and TRBJ1-4; TRBD1 agrees at 7 bases. The trim removed 0 bases at V and 6 bases at J, leaving 8 bases unmatched. Looked up from germline, CDR1 is SGHRS and CDR2 is YFSETQ. The CDR3 has 16 amino acids.

This chain uses TRBV7-8 with TRBJ1-2; TRBD1 matches at 10 bases. J gave up 7 bases and V 1 base, and 6 bases lay outside the gene matches. CDR3 length: 15 residues. Germline V lookup: CDR1 SGHVS, CDR2 FQNEAQ. CDR3 in amino acids: CASSLGWGTGVGYTF. As DNA, the CDR3 is TGTGCCAGCAGCTTAGGGTGGGGGACAGGGGTTGGCTACACCTTC.

The chain has TRBV28 and TRBJ1-2, with TRBD1 matching over 10 bases. Germline V gives CDR1 MDHEN, CDR2 SYDVKM. The CDR3 sequence is 14 residues long. Germline trimming cut 5 bases from V and 6 bases from J; bases unmatched to any gene: 6. In DNA form, the CDR3 reads TGTGCCAGCAGTAGCCCGGGACAGGGGAATGGCTACACCTTC. This sequence encodes CASSSPGQGNGYTF.

The J gene is TRBJ1-2, the V gene TRBV2, with TRBD1 identical over 7 bases. Germline CDR1 SNHLY, CDR2 FYNNEI. This CDR3 has 14 residues. The junction had 9 bases not matched to a gene; V was cut back by 8 bases and J by 3 bases. CDR3 in amino acids: CASGGGNMDYGYTF. In DNA, the CDR3 is TGTGCCAGCGGAGGGGGCAATATGGACTATGGCTACACCTTC.

The V gene is TRBV3-1 (or the pseudogene TRBV3-2), the J gene TRBJ1-1, with D maybe TRBD1 (6 bases). Germline V gene lookup returns CDR1 LGHDT and CDR2 YNNKEL (reference sequence). V was cut by 1 base and J by 7 bases, with 13 bases left in between. The CDR3 totals 14 residues. CDR3 region: CASSQATGHNEAFF. The CDR3 nucleotides read TGTGCCAGCAGCCAAGCGACGGGACACAATGAAGCTTTCTTT.

This clone was seen only a few times. The chain employs TRBV7-8 and TRBJ2-7; no reliable D call. CDR1 and CDR2 from the germline V gene are SGHVS and FQNEAQ. Trimming removed 5 bases from V and 0 bases from J, with 20 bases in between. The CDR3 covers 17 residues. The CDR3 coding sequence is TGTGCCAGCAGCCCACGACATAGTAACCGTTTCTCCTACGAGCAGTACTTC. Protein sequence: CASSPRHSNRFSYEQYF. The entire variable domain, with the rest obtained from reference TRBV7-8 and TRBJ2-7, is as follows: GAGVSQSPRYKVAKRGQDVALRCDPISGHVSLFWYQQALGQGPEFLTYFQNEAQLDKSGLPSDRFFAERPEGSVSTLKIQRTQQEDSAVYLCASSPRHSNRFSYEQYFGPGTRLTVT.

The rearrangement joins TRBV27 to TRBJ2-2; D remains ambiguous. The germline V gene encodes CDR1 MNHEY and CDR2 SMNVEV (reference sequence). The CDR3 runs 15 residues. Trimming removed 0 bases from V and 1 base from J, with 6 bases in between. The CDR3 region has the DNA TGTGCCAGCAGTTTATCGAGCGTGAACACCGGGGAGCTGTTTTTT. Translation: CASSLSSVNTGELFF.

The CDR3 sequence: CASSRDRGSGYTF. CDR3 DNA: TGTGCCAGCAGTCGCGACAGGGGAAGTGGCTACACCTTC. The chain recombines TRBV14 with TRBJ1-2, with 8 bases aligning to TRBD1. V was pared by 6 bases and J by 7 bases, with 7 bases of the junction left unmatched. The CDR3 has 13 amino acids. The V gene's germline CDR1 is SGHDN and CDR2 FVKESK.

V usage is TRBV24-1 and J usage is TRBJ2-3; 11 positions match TRBD2. Germline trimming cut 0 bases from V and 3 bases from J; bases unmatched to any gene: 4. The germline CDR1 and CDR2 sequences are KGHDR and SFDVKD. The CDR3 length is 17 residues. The CDR3 DNA is TGTGCCACCAGTGATTTGCATACTAGCGGGAGAACAGATACGCAGTATTTT. Its translation: CATSDLHTSGRTDTQYF.

The V gene is TRBV10-1, the J gene TRBJ2-1, with 11 nucleotides matching TRBD2. Trimming at V came to 5 bases and at J to 7 bases, leaving 7 bases not matched to a gene. Per the germline V gene, CDR1 is WNHNN and CDR2 is SYGVQD (reference sequence). The CDR3 has 15 amino acids. The DNA for the CDR3 is TGCGCCAGCAGTTCGACTAGCGGGACACTAAATGAGCAGTTCTTC. It is translated as CASSSTSGTLNEQFF.

The chain couples TRBV11-2 to TRBJ2-5, with TRBD1 as a possible D gene (7 bases). Germline V lookup: CDR1 SGHAT, CDR2 FQNNGV. V was trimmed by 5 bases and J by 4 bases, leaving 14 bases between them. The CDR3 runs to 14 residues. The CDR3 bases are TGTGCCAGCAGCCCAGGGGGGTTCGCAGAGACCCAGTACTTC. Translated: CASSPGGFAETQYF. The whole variable domain, filled in from reference TRBV11-2 and TRBJ2-5, reads EAGVAQSPRYKIIEKRQSVAFWCNPISGHATLYWYQQILGQGPKLLIQFQNNGVVDDSQLPKDRFSAERLKGVDSTLKIQPAKLEDSAVYLCASSPGGFAETQYFGPGTRLLVL.

The chain combines TRBV5-4 with TRBJ1-6; TRBD1 agrees at 7 bases. J gave up 7 bases and V 4 bases, and 14 bases lay outside the gene matches. This CDR3 contains 17 residues. Germline V gene data show CDR1 as SGHNT and CDR2 as YYREEE (reference sequence). The CDR3 loop reads CASSIDRDSLKNSPLHF. The CDR3, as DNA: TGTGCCAGCAGCATAGACCGGGACAGCTTAAAGAATTCACCCCTCCACTTT. The full variable domain, rest sourced from reference TRBV5-4 and TRBJ1-6, is ETGVTQSPTHLIKTRGQQVTLRCSSQSGHNTVSWYQQALGQGPQFIFQYYREEENGRGNFPPRFSGLQFPNYSSELNVNALELDDSALYLCASSIDRDSLKNSPLHFGNGTRLTVT.

V usage is TRBV18 and J usage is TRBJ1-1; no clear D gene. This CDR3 is built from 12 residues. Germline V gives CDR1 KGHSH, CDR2 LQKENI. V gave up 2 bases and J gave up 4 bases, with 5 bases separating them. The DNA of the CDR3 is TGTGCCAGCTCACCAACCAGCACTGAAGCTTTCTTT. It yields the protein CASSPTSTEAFF.

The V call is TRBV10-1, the J call TRBJ1-1; D ambiguous. Germline-derived CDR1 and CDR2 are WNHNN and SYGVQD (reference sequence). V lost 2 bases to trimming and J lost 2 bases, with 6 bases between them. This CDR3 has 13 residues. This CDR3 is CASSENLNTEAFF. DNA for the CDR3: TGCGCCAGCAGTGAGAATCTTAACACTGAAGCTTTCTTT.

The chain joins TRBV30 to TRBJ1-2, with D tentatively TRBD1 (6 bases). The length of the CDR3 is 14 residues. The V gene lost 5 bases and the J gene lost 0 bases, with 13 bases spanning the gap. Germline V gene lookup returns CDR1 GTSNPN and CDR2 SVGIG (reference sequence). CDR3 sequence reads: CAWARTASNYGYTF. CDR3 DNA: TGTGCCTGGGCTCGGACAGCCTCTAACTATGGCTACACCTTC.

This clone was seen once. In DNA form, the CDR3 reads TGTGCCAGCAGCCTAACGGACAGGGGCCTACCCTACAATGAGCAGTTCTTC. This encodes CASSLTDRGLPYNEQFF. The chain is built from TRBV13 and TRBJ2-1; 9 positions agree with TRBD1. Germline CDR1 reads PRHDT; CDR2 reads FYEKMQ (reference sequence). CDR3 size: 17 residues. The J segment lost 2 bases and the V segment lost 5 bases, leaving 10 bases of the junction unmatched.

This chain uses TRBV27 with TRBJ2-6, with 10 bases fitting TRBD1. The J segment lost 0 bases and the V segment lost 5 bases, leaving 7 bases of the junction unmatched. Per germline, CDR1 MNHEY and CDR2 SMNVEV (reference sequence). This CDR3 comprises 18 residues. CDR3 sequence reads: CASSPLGQGGSGANVLTF. CDR3 in DNA: TGTGCCAGCAGTCCCCTTGGACAGGGGGGCTCTGGGGCCAACGTCCTGACTTTC.

V and J are TRBV7-2 and TRBJ2-5; D is ambiguous. The CDR3 spans 14 residues. V lost 4 bases and J 0 bases, leaving 9 bases between the germline ends. In germline, CDR1 is SGHTA, CDR2 FQGNSA. CDR3 sequence: CASSSYGYQETQYF. In DNA, the CDR3 is TGTGCCAGCAGCTCTTACGGGTACCAAGAGACCCAGTACTTC.

This clone was counted between two and nine times. The chain uses TRBV10-3 and TRBJ1-5, with 7 positions matching TRBD1. V trimming: 11 bases; J trimming: 5 bases; junction bases outside the gene matches: 9. This CDR3 is built from 13 residues. Germline-derived CDR1 and CDR2 are ENHRY and SYGVKD. CDR3 in DNA: TGTGCCTCAAGGGACAGCCTTGATCAGCCCCAGCATTTT. This encodes CASRDSLDQPQHF.

The CDR3 loop reads CSVGDSWSSGNTIYF. CDR3 coding DNA: TGCAGCGTTGGGGACAGCTGGAGCTCTGGAAACACCATATATTTT. V gene TRBV29-1 combines with J gene TRBJ1-3, with 7 bases lining up with TRBD1. Per germline, CDR1 SQVTM and CDR2 ANQGSEA. This CDR3 has 15 amino acids. The V gene end was trimmed by 4 bases and the J gene end by 0 bases; junction bases not matched to a gene: 6.

V and J are TRBV4-2 and TRBJ2-3; D may be TRBD1 (5 bases). The germline gives CDR1 LGHNA, CDR2 YNFKEQ. The CDR3 loop spans 14 amino acids. The V and J ends lost 1 base and 2 bases respectively, with 7 bases between them. DNA for the CDR3: TGTGCCAGCAGCCAAGTAGGGGACACAGATACGCAGTATTTT. Protein: CASSQVGDTDTQYF.